These 2 T cell receptor beta chains share one sample of origin, sequenced in a study of T cell responses to AZD1222 COVID-19 vaccine. Measured with immunoSEQ multiplex PCR; TCRdb has only the in-frame clones, and not every one. This sample has 150,000 or so clones, with over 90% found just once. The sample was peripheral blood, taken on day 0 of AZD1222 vaccination. All receptors come from an adult in good health.

The chain has TRBV6-1 and TRBJ2-2; possibly TRBD2 for D (7 bases). The V gene lost 2 bases and the J gene lost 6 bases, with 13 bases spanning the gap. The CDR3 is made up of 15 amino acids. Germline V gene lookup returns CDR1 MNHNS and CDR2 SASEGT. DNA of the CDR3: TGTGCCAGCAGTGAAAGGTTGGGGGGGCCCGGGGAGCTGTTTTTT. Its translation: CASSERLGGPGELFF.

The V and J genes are TRBV11-2 and TRBJ1-1, with 9 positions matching TRBD1. The germline CDR1 and CDR2 sequences are SGHAT and FQNNGV. With V trimmed by 2 bases and J by 4 bases, 5 bases remained unmatched. The CDR3 covers 15 residues. CDR3 nucleotide sequence: TGTGCCAGCAGCTTACTACAGGGGGCGGTCACTGAAGCTTTCTTT. This sequence encodes CASSLLQGAVTEAFF.